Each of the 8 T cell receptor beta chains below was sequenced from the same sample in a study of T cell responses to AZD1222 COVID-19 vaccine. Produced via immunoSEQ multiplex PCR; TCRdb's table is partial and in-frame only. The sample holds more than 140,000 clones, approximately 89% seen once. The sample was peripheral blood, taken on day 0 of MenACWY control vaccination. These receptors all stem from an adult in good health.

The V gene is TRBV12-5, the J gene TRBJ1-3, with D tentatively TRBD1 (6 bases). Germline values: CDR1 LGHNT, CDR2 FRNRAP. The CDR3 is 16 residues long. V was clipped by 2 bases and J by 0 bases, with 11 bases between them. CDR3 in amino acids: CASGLLTGSSGNTIYF. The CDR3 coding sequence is TGTGCTAGTGGTTTGCTTACAGGGAGCTCTGGAAACACCATATATTTT.

In DNA, the CDR3 is TGTGCCAGCAGCCGGGGAACTGCAACCTACAATGAGCAGTTCTTC. Translating it yields CASSRGTATYNEQFF. V and J are TRBV5-4 and TRBJ2-1, with a weak D call TRBD2 (5 bases). Trimming shortened V by 4 bases and J by 2 bases, and 13 bases separated the two germline ends. Germline V gene lookup returns CDR1 SGHNT and CDR2 YYREEE (reference sequence). The CDR3 has 15 amino acids.

CDR3 in amino acids: CASRPGQGEIEQYF. CDR3 sequence (DNA): TGTGCCAGCAGGCCGGGACAGGGAGAAATCGAGCAGTACTTC. The chain has TRBV2 and TRBJ2-7, with 9 bases fitting TRBD1. Trimming removed 6 bases from V and 6 bases from J; junction bases left unmatched: 9. Looked up from germline, CDR1 is SNHLY and CDR2 is FYNNEI. This CDR3 spans 14 amino acids.

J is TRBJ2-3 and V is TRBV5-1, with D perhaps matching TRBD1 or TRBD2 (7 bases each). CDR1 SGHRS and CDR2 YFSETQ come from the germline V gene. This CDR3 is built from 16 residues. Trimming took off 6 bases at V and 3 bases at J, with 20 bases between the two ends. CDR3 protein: CASTDSPRGGTDTQYF. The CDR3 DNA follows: TGCGCCAGCACCGACAGCCCCAGGGGGGGGACAGATACGCAGTATTTT.

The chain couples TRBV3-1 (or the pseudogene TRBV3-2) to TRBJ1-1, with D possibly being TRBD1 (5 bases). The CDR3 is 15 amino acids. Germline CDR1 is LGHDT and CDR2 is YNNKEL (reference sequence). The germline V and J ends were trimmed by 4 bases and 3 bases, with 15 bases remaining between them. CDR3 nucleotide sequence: TGTGCCAGCAGCCCCCGAGAGAGGGGAGACACTGAAGCTTTCTTT. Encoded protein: CASSPRERGDTEAFF.

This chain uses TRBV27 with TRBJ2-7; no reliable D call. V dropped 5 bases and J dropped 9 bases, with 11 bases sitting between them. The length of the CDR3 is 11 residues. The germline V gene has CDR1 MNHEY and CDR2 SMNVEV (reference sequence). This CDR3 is CASSPPPWQYF. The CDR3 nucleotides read TGTGCCAGCAGTCCCCCCCCGTGGCAGTACTTC.

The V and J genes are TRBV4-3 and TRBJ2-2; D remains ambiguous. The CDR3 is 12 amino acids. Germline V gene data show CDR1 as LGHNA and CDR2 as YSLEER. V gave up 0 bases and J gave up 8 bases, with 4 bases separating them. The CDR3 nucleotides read TGCGCCAGCAGCCAAGAATGGGGGGAGCTGTTTTTT. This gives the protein CASSQEWGELFF.

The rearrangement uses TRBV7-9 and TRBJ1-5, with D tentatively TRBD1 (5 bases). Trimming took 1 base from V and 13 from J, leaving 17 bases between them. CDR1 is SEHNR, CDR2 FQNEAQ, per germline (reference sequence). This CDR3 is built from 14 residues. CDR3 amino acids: CASSLESQDSPQHF. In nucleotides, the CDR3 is TGTGCCAGCAGCTTAGAGAGCCAAGACAGCCCTCAGCATTTT. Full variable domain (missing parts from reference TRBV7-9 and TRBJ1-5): DTGVSQNPRHKITKRGQNVTFRCDPISEHNRLYWYRQTLGQGPEFLTYFQNEAQLEKSRLLSDRFSAERPKGSFSTLEIQRTEQGDSAMYLCASSLESQDSPQHFGDGTRLSIL.